The 32 T cell receptor beta chains in this list originate from one sample, sequenced in a study of blood T cell repertoires in COVID-19. Generated by immunoSEQ multiplex PCR, the TCRdb table keeps only in-frame clones and is missing some. The sample has approximately 150,000 clones; approximately 81% are singletons. The material sequenced was peripheral blood. These receptors all come from a human donor with acute or convalescent COVID-19. The donor label of this sample is uncertain.

The chain is built from TRBV28 and TRBJ2-7, with TRBD2 as a possible D gene (7 bases). Trimming took 4 bases from V and 0 from J, leaving 16 bases between them. Germline V CDR1 and CDR2: MDHEN, SYDVKM. The CDR3 loop spans 16 amino acids. CDR3 in amino acids: CASSSPGGRSSYEQYF. The CDR3 DNA follows: TGTGCCAGCAGTTCGCCGGGGGGCCGGAGCTCCTACGAGCAGTACTTC.

V and J are TRBV5-1 and TRBJ2-2; 9 bases map to TRBD1. The CDR3 consists of 16 residues. J lost 4 bases, V lost 4 bases, and 8 bases had no gene match. The germline gives CDR1 SGHRS, CDR2 YFSETQ. The CDR3 sequence is CASSDGQGPTTGELFF. The CDR3 DNA reads as TGCGCCAGCAGCGACGGACAGGGGCCGACCACCGGGGAGCTGTTTTTT.

The CDR3 DNA reads as TGTGCCAGCAGCGTAGATCACGGGAACACTGAAGCTTTCTTT. This translates into CASSVDHGNTEAFF. The chain carries TRBV9 and TRBJ1-1; D remains unclear. CDR3 length equals 14 residues. V lost 0 bases and J lost 1, with 7 bases in between. Per germline, CDR1 SGDLS and CDR2 YYNGEE.

J is TRBJ1-2 and V is TRBV5-6, with 7 bases aligning to TRBD1. The CDR3 totals 13 residues. The junction had 8 bases not matched to a gene; V was cut back by 5 bases and J by 7 bases. Germline CDR1 and CDR2: SGHDT and YYEEEE. The CDR3 DNA is TGTGCCAGCAGTACTCAGGGGGTTATTGGCTACACCTTC. Amino acids: CASSTQGVIGYTF.

The chain employs TRBV6-5 and TRBJ2-7, with D tentatively TRBD1 (6 bases). The germline V gene encodes CDR1 MNHEY and CDR2 SVGAGI. CDR3 length equals 14 residues. The CDR3 sequence is CAGSYREGAYEQYV. The CDR3 region has the DNA TGTGCCGGCAGTTACCGAGAGGGGGCCTACGAGCAGTACGTC.

The chain has TRBV19 and TRBJ1-5; 9 nucleotides match TRBD1. The CDR3 contains 15 residues. Trimming took 6 bases from V and 4 from J; bases not matched to a gene: 7. Germline V gene data show CDR1 as LNHDA and CDR2 as SQIVND (reference sequence). The CDR3: CASSDGTGFNQPQHF. CDR3 coding DNA: TGTGCCAGTAGCGACGGGACAGGGTTTAATCAGCCCCAGCATTTT. Full variable domain (missing parts from reference TRBV19 and TRBJ1-5): DGGITQSPKYLFRKEGQNVTLSCEQNLNHDAMYWYRQDPGQGLRLIYYSQIVNDFQKGDIAEGYSVSREKKESFPLTVTSAQKNPTAFYLCASSDGTGFNQPQHFGDGTRLSIL.

The chain uses TRBV7-9 and TRBJ1-1, with 7 positions matching TRBD1. With 3 bases clipped from V and 1 base from J, the junction kept 2 bases outside the gene matches. The CDR3 totals 14 residues. Germline lookup yields CDR1 SEHNR and CDR2 FQNEAQ (reference sequence). The CDR3 nucleotides read TGTGCCAGCAGCTTCAGGGGGGAGAACACTGAAGCTTTCTTT. Its protein product is CASSFRGENTEAFF.

The CDR3 loop is CASSAPSTDTQYF. The CDR3 nucleotides read TGTGCCAGCAGTGCTCCGAGCACAGATACGCAGTATTTT. V and J are TRBV25-1 and TRBJ2-3; D is uncertain. Germline V gene data show CDR1 as MGHDK and CDR2 as SYGVNS. CDR3 length: 13 residues. V gave up 4 bases and J gave up 0 bases, with 5 bases separating them.

The gene calls are TRBV3-1 (or the pseudogene TRBV3-2) and TRBJ1-1; 10 nucleotides align to TRBD1. The CDR3 is made up of 20 amino acids. Unmatched junction bases numbered 16, after V lost 1 base and J lost 2 bases. Germline V lookup: CDR1 LGHDT, CDR2 YNNKEL (reference sequence). CDR3 DNA: TGTGCCAGCAGCCAAGCGGCTTCTGTAGGGACAGGGGTGGGTAACACTGAAGCTTTCTTT. Its translation is CASSQAASVGTGVGNTEAFF.

The CDR3 DNA reads as TGTGCCAGCAGCCCAATAGACGACAGGGGGCGAAACACCATATATTTT. This codes for CASSPIDDRGRNTIYF. V is TRBV5-6 and J is TRBJ1-3; 10 nucleotides match TRBD1. Germline lookup yields CDR1 SGHDT and CDR2 YYEEEE. CDR3 length: 16 amino acids. Germline trimming cut 4 bases from V and 5 bases from J; bases unmatched to any gene: 9.

The V and J genes are TRBV3-1 (or the pseudogene TRBV3-2) and TRBJ2-3; 9 nucleotides agree with TRBD2. The V segment lost 2 bases and the J segment 6 bases; nucleotides outside the gene matches: 6. The CDR3 length is 15 residues. Germline V CDR1 and CDR2: LGHDT, YNNKEL (reference sequence). The CDR3 DNA is TGTGCCAGCAGCCAACCGGGACTAGCTAAGGATACGCAGTATTTT. Protein product: CASSQPGLAKDTQYF.

This sequence joins TRBV27 and TRBJ1-5, with 7 bases aligning to TRBD1. Germline trimming cut 1 base from V and 6 bases from J; bases unmatched to any gene: 6. Germline V lookup: CDR1 MNHEY, CDR2 SMNVEV (reference sequence). The CDR3 has 15 residues. The CDR3, as DNA: TGTGCCAGCAGTTTATTCCCGACAGGGCGTCAGCCCCAGCATTTT. It translates to CASSLFPTGRQPQHF.

The V gene is TRBV4-2, the J gene TRBJ1-2; TRBD1 is a possible D gene (6 bases). This CDR3 comprises 16 residues. Germline V gives CDR1 LGHNA, CDR2 YNFKEQ. Trimming shortened V by 1 base and J by 3 bases, and 15 bases separated the two germline ends. The DNA of the CDR3 is TGTGCCAGCAGCCAAGGTCCCTGGGACACCGACTATGGCTACACCTTC. As protein: CASSQGPWDTDYGYTF.

The rearrangement uses TRBV18 and TRBJ2-1; 10 bases agree with TRBD1. J lost 3 bases, V lost 2 bases, and 1 base had no gene match. CDR1 and CDR2 from the germline V gene are KGHSH and LQKENI. The CDR3 consists of 15 residues. CDR3 DNA: TGTGCCAGCTCACCAGGGACAGGGGTCTACAATGAGCAGTTCTTC. It encodes CASSPGTGVYNEQFF.

The chain links TRBV3-1 (or the pseudogene TRBV3-2) to TRBJ1-5; TRBD1 might be the D (5 bases). Per germline, CDR1 LGHDT and CDR2 YNNKEL (reference sequence). The CDR3 is 16 residues long. With 2 bases removed from V and 4 bases from J, the gap between germline ends came to 15 bases. CDR3 sequence: CASSQSWDGLNQPQHF. CDR3 nucleotide sequence: TGTGCCAGCAGCCAAAGCTGGGACGGACTAAATCAGCCCCAGCATTTT.

The chain uses TRBV28 and TRBJ1-1, with unresolved D. The length of the CDR3 is 13 residues. The germline V and J ends were trimmed by 2 bases and 6 bases, with 10 bases remaining between them. Germline values: CDR1 MDHEN, CDR2 SYDVKM. The CDR3 sequence: CASSLGPGAEAFF. For the CDR3, the DNA is TGTGCCAGCAGTTTAGGGCCAGGCGCTGAAGCTTTCTTT.

The V and J genes are TRBV2 and TRBJ2-7, with 10 bases matching TRBD1. With V trimmed by 6 bases and J by 5 bases, 1 base remained unmatched. Germline assignment: CDR1 SNHLY and CDR2 FYNNEI. CDR3 length: 12 residues. The CDR3 reads CASSGTGDEQYV. The CDR3 DNA sequence: TGTGCCAGCAGCGGGACAGGGGACGAGCAGTACGTC.

The V call is TRBV29-1, the J call TRBJ2-4; possibly TRBD1 for D (6 bases). Trimming pared 7 bases from V and 0 bases from J, leaving 10 bases between. The CDR3 loop spans 13 amino acids. CDR1 is SQVTM, CDR2 ANQGSEA, per germline. The CDR3 here is CSAGDLAKNIQYF. DNA of the CDR3: TGCAGCGCAGGGGATCTAGCCAAAAACATTCAGTACTTC.

The chain couples TRBV6-5 to TRBJ2-7; 9 nucleotides line up with TRBD1. This CDR3 is 16 amino acids long. Trimming cost V 4 bases and J 4 bases; bases outside gene matches: 11. Looked up from germline, CDR1 is MNHEY and CDR2 is SVGAGI. Here the CDR3 reads CASSLPTSGQGYEQYV. The DNA of the CDR3 is TGTGCCAGCAGTTTACCAACCTCGGGACAGGGTTACGAGCAGTACGTC.

The J gene is TRBJ2-7, the V gene TRBV9; TRBD2 aligns across 11 bases. Germline V gene sequence: CDR1 SGDLS, CDR2 YYNGEE. This CDR3 has 15 amino acids. V shed 4 bases, J shed 2 bases, and the junction held 5 bases outside the gene matches. This CDR3 reads CASSLSGGATYEQYF. CDR3 nucleotides: TGTGCCAGCAGCCTTAGCGGGGGGGCGACCTACGAGCAGTACTTC.

CDR3 region: CASSGWGLRNEKLFF. The CDR3, as DNA: TGTGCCAGCAGTGGGTGGGGACTGAGAAATGAAAAACTGTTTTTT. The chain couples TRBV2 to TRBJ1-4, with D possibly TRBD1 on 5 matching bases. Looked up from germline, CDR1 is SNHLY and CDR2 is FYNNEI. The V gene lost 4 bases and the J gene lost 5 bases, with 14 bases spanning the gap. The length of the CDR3 is 15 residues.

The chain joins TRBV5-6 to TRBJ2-7; 9 positions match TRBD1. In germline, CDR1 is SGHDT, CDR2 YYEEEE. The V segment lost 6 bases and the J segment 4 bases; nucleotides outside the gene matches: 5. This CDR3 comprises 13 residues. CDR3 region: CASTRDREYEQYF. The CDR3 DNA follows: TGTGCCAGCACCCGGGACAGGGAATACGAGCAGTACTTC.

The chain couples TRBV7-9 to TRBJ2-5; 8 nucleotides line up with TRBD1. V shed 8 bases, J shed 5 bases, and the junction held 7 bases outside the gene matches. The CDR3 contains 13 residues. The germline V gene has CDR1 SEHNR and CDR2 FQNEAQ (reference sequence). The CDR3 loop is CASQDRGLETQYF. The CDR3 DNA reads TGTGCCAGCCAAGACAGGGGCTTGGAGACCCAGTACTTC.

The chain has TRBV12-5 and TRBJ1-1; D ambiguous. The germline CDR1 and CDR2 sequences are LGHNT and FRNRAP. The CDR3 has 13 residues. The ends were cut back, 6 bases at V and 2 bases at J, with 10 bases in the middle. The CDR3 is CASGRSENTEAFF. CDR3 nucleotides: TGTGCTAGTGGACGGAGTGAAAACACTGAAGCTTTCTTT.

V is TRBV28 and J is TRBJ1-1; 7 bases are a match to TRBD1. J was trimmed by 4 bases and V by 3 bases; bases with no gene match: 8. This CDR3 has 15 amino acids. Germline loops: CDR1 MDHEN, CDR2 SYDVKM. The CDR3 DNA reads as TGTGCCAGCAGTTTGTCAGGGGGGATCGGCACTGAAGCTTTCTTT. This codes for CASSLSGGIGTEAFF.

The rearrangement joins TRBV5-4 to TRBJ1-1; possible D gene TRBD1, 5 bases. CDR3 length: 14 residues. Germline CDR1 and CDR2: SGHNT and YYREEE (reference sequence). Trimming cost V 4 bases and J 2 bases, with 12 bases left between them. DNA for the CDR3: TGTGCCAGCAGCGTCATCAGGGTAAACACTGAAGCTTTCTTT. It codes for CASSVIRVNTEAFF.

This sequence joins TRBV7-3 and TRBJ2-1, with D possibly being TRBD1 (6 bases). Between the trimmed V and J ends, which lost 1 base and 3 bases, there was a span of 13 bases. Per the germline V gene, CDR1 is SGHTA and CDR2 is FQGTGA. The CDR3 totals 16 residues. The CDR3 region has the DNA TGTGCCAGCAGCTTAAGGTCTTTGGACAGCTACAATGAGCAGTTCTTC. Amino acid sequence: CASSLRSLDSYNEQFF.

This chain links TRBV4-3 with TRBJ2-1, with TRBD2 identical over 7 bases. CDR3 length: 19 amino acids. Germline assignment: CDR1 LGHNA and CDR2 YSLEER. The V and J ends lost 0 bases and 6 bases, in that order; junction bases with no gene match: 17. This CDR3 is CASSQDFVNYRGSPNEQFF. CDR3 bases: TGCGCCAGCAGCCAAGATTTCGTGAACTATCGCGGGAGCCCCAATGAGCAGTTCTTC.

The chain employs TRBV29-1 and TRBJ1-1; TRBD1 agrees at 8 bases. From germline, CDR1 is SQVTM and CDR2 ANQGSEA. The J segment lost 3 bases and the V segment lost 7 bases, leaving 7 bases of the junction unmatched. The CDR3 consists of 13 residues. The CDR3 loop reads CSAGQGRDTEAFF. CDR3 nucleotides: TGCAGCGCTGGACAGGGTAGGGACACTGAAGCTTTCTTT.

The chain carries TRBV27 and TRBJ2-5; 7 bases map to TRBD1. After removal of 2 bases from V and 1 base from J, the junction contained 4 bases not matched to a gene. CDR1 and CDR2 from the germline V gene are MNHEY and SMNVEV (reference sequence). The CDR3 length is 15 residues. Written as DNA, the CDR3 is TGTGCCAGCAGTTTAGAAGGGACAGCCCAAGAGACCCAGTACTTC. Translated: CASSLEGTAQETQYF.

The V gene is TRBV29-1, the J gene TRBJ2-3; 9 bases are a match to TRBD2. Unmatched junction bases numbered 16, after V lost 0 bases and J lost 6 bases. CDR3 length: 18 residues. Germline CDR1 is SQVTM and CDR2 is ANQGSEA. CDR3 protein: CSVEDWGRAGGIGDTQYF. The CDR3 bases are TGCAGCGTTGAAGACTGGGGGAGAGCGGGAGGAATCGGGGATACGCAGTATTTT.

The chain uses TRBV2 and TRBJ1-5; no clear D gene. CDR1 and CDR2 from the germline V gene are SNHLY and FYNNEI. The CDR3 covers 13 residues. With 2 bases removed from V and 11 bases from J, the gap between germline ends came to 13 bases. The CDR3 bases are TGTGCCAGCAGTGAACTCGGTGAGGTGGCCCAGCATTTT. Its translation is CASSELGEVAQHF.